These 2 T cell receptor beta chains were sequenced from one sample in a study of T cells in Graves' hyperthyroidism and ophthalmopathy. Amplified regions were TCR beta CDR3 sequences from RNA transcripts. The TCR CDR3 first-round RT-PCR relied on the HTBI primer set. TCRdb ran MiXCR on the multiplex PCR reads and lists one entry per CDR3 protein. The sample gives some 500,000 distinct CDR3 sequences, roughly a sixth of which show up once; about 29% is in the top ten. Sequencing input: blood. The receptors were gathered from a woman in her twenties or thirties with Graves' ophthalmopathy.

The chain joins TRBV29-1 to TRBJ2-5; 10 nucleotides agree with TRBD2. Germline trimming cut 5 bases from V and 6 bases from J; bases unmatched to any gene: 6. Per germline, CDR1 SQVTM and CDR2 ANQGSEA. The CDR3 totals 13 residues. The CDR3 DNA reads TGCAGCGTTTATCTAGCGGGAGACCAGACCCAGTACTTC. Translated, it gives CSVYLAGDQTQYF.

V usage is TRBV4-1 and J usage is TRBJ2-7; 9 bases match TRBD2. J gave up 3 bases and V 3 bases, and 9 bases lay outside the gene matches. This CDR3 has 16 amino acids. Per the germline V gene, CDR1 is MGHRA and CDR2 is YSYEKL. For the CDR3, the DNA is TGCGCCAGCAGCCACAGCAACTTAGCGGGAGACTACGAGCAGTACTTC. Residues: CASSHSNLAGDYEQYF.